These T cell receptor beta chains were read from a single sample in a study of blood T cell repertoires in COVID-19. Profiling relied on immunoSEQ multiplex PCR, and the TCRdb table lists in-frame clones only, not all of them. The sample comprises some 130,000 clones, 85% to 90% of which are singletons, and under 3% rests with the top ten. Specimen: peripheral blood. All receptors derive from a man between 60 and 75 years old with active or convalescent COVID-19. Each CDR3 is given with its conserved first and last residue. The D gene is left open where the match is weak. Expanded clones get a size class; other rows say once, few or many, or leave the size out.

clone size,D gene,V gene,J gene,CDR3 protein,CDR3 DNA
-,TRBD1,TRBV5-6,TRBJ1-2,CASSYGQGVAYGYTF,TGTGCCAGCAGCTACGGACAGGGGGTGGCCTATGGCTACACCTTC
-,-,TRBV18,TRBJ1-6,CASSPPGQFNSPLHF,TGTGCCAGCTCACCCCCGGGACAATTTAATTCACCCCTCCACTTT
-,-,TRBV5-1,TRBJ1-4,CASSLVPGLNEKLFF,TGCGCCAGCAGCTTGGTGCCGGGTCTAAATGAAAAACTGTTTTTT
-,TRBD1,TRBV5-8,TRBJ1-5,CASSLAQGGLALYNQPQHF,TGTGCCAGCAGCTTGGCCCAGGGGGGCCTCGCATTGTACAATCAGCCCCAGCATTTT
-,TRBD2,TRBV6-5,TRBJ2-7,CASSQELAGTYEQYF,TGTGCCAGCAGTCAGGAGTTAGCGGGAACCTACGAGCAGTACTTC
-,-,TRBV28,TRBJ1-2,CASRRGGGFGYTF,TGTGCCAGCCGTCGGGGGGGTGGTTTTGGCTACACCTTC
-,-,TRBV6-5,TRBJ2-3,CASSYRRDTDTQYF,TGTGCCAGCAGTTATCGACGGGACACAGATACGCAGTATTTT
-,-,TRBV5-6,TRBJ1-2,CASSLEGRGGYTF,TGTGCCAGCAGCTTGGAAGGGAGAGGTGGCTACACCTTC
-,-,TRBV3-1/TRBV3-2,TRBJ2-2,CASSPRDFSTGELFF,TGTGCCAGCAGCCCCCGGGACTTTTCCACCGGGGAGCTGTTTTTT
-,TRBD1,TRBV30,TRBJ2-2,CAWSPQGVSAGELFF,TGTGCCTGGAGCCCACAGGGGGTTAGCGCCGGGGAGCTGTTTTTT
-,TRBD2,TRBV7-2,TRBJ2-3,CASSNKAGGQADTQYF,TGTGCCAGCAGCAACAAAGCGGGGGGGCAGGCAGATACGCAGTATTTT
few,TRBD1,TRBV10-3,TRBJ1-6,CAIQPGTDNSPLHF,TGTGCCATACAACCCGGGACAGATAATTCACCCCTCCACTTT
-,-,TRBV30,TRBJ1-4,CAWSSWGRGLEEKLFF,TGTGCCTGGAGTAGTTGGGGGCGCGGGCTAGAAGAAAAACTGTTTTTT
-,TRBD2,TRBV5-4,TRBJ2-1,CASSSIRSGGEQFF,TGTGCCAGCAGCTCCATACGAAGCGGGGGTGAGCAGTTCTTC
few,-,TRBV5-8,TRBJ2-1,CASSLLGVNEQFF,TGTGCCAGCAGCTTGCTAGGGGTCAATGAGCAGTTCTTC
-,-,TRBV3-1/TRBV3-2,TRBJ1-1,CASSQRGSAGEAFF,TGTGCCAGCAGCCAAAGGGGGAGTGCTGGTGAAGCTTTCTTT
-,TRBD1,TRBV12-3/TRBV12-4,TRBJ2-5,CASGDRGSTQYF,TGTGCCAGTGGGGACAGGGGTTCTACCCAGTACTTC
-,-,TRBV2,TRBJ2-7,CASSDDTVSYEQYF,TGTGCCAGCAGTGATGACACGGTCTCCTACGAGCAGTACTTC
-,-,TRBV14,TRBJ1-6,CASSNTGNSPLHF,TGTGCCAGCAGCAATACAGGAAATTCACCCCTCCACTTT
-,TRBD1,TRBV7-9,TRBJ1-2,CASSQTGVEGYTF,TGTGCCAGCAGCCAGACAGGGGTAGAGGGCTACACCTTC
-,TRBD2,TRBV11-3,TRBJ2-7,CASSLNEASGIYEQYF,TGTGCCAGCAGCTTAAACGAGGCTAGCGGGATCTACGAGCAGTACTTC
-,-,TRBV7-9,TRBJ1-4,CASSHPRGANEKLFF,TGTGCCAGCAGCCACCCCAGGGGAGCTAATGAAAAACTGTTTTTT
many,TRBD1,TRBV18,TRBJ2-1,CASLAGTGRGQFF,TGTGCCAGCTTAGCCGGGACAGGTCGTGGGCAGTTCTTC
-,TRBD2,TRBV18,TRBJ2-5,CASSPLAGEQETQYF,TGTGCCAGCTCACCGTTAGCGGGAGAACAAGAGACCCAGTACTTC
once,TRBD2,TRBV18,TRBJ2-7,CASSSTSGTSASYEQYF,TGTGCCAGCTCATCAACTAGCGGGACTTCCGCTTCTTACGAGCAGTACTTC
-,-,TRBV11-2,TRBJ1-1,CASSLRRGLGGTEAFF,TGTGCCAGCAGCTTGCGTCGGGGTCTGGGGGGAACTGAAGCTTTCTTT
-,-,TRBV7-2,TRBJ2-2,CAINDRGIAGELFF,TGTGCTATAAACGATCGGGGGATAGCCGGGGAGCTGTTTTTT
once,TRBD1,TRBV27,TRBJ2-3,CASSLRQGTQYF,TGTGCCAGCAGTCTCAGACAGGGTACGCAGTATTTT
-,-,TRBV28,TRBJ2-3,CASSLRQVGTDTQYF,TGTGCCAGCAGTTTACGGCAGGTTGGCACAGATACGCAGTATTTT
-,-,TRBV5-1,TRBJ1-4,CASSLQGTEKLFF,TGCGCCAGCAGCTTGCAGGGTACTGAAAAACTGTTTTTT
-,TRBD2,TRBV9,TRBJ2-7,CASSVGDSGPGYEQYF,TGTGCCAGCAGCGTAGGTGATAGCGGGCCGGGGTACGAGCAGTACTTC
-,-,TRBV13,TRBJ2-1,CASSPPSSYNEQFF,TGTGCCAGCAGCCCGCCGAGCTCCTACAATGAGCAGTTCTTC
-,-,TRBV19,TRBJ2-4,CASRPSSSTGIQYF,TGTGCCAGTCGACCCTCAAGCTCCACGGGCATTCAGTACTTC
few,-,TRBV19,TRBJ2-7,CASSISEGHEQYF,TGTGCCAGTAGTATATCGGAGGGCCACGAGCAGTACTTC
-,-,TRBV7-8,TRBJ1-5,CASSPRQALSNQPQHF,TGTGCCAGCAGCCCAAGACAGGCTTTGAGCAATCAGCCCCAGCATTTT
-,TRBD1,TRBV19,TRBJ2-5,CASSIFDRGRETQYF,TGTGCCAGTAGTATATTCGACAGGGGTCGGGAGACCCAGTACTTC
-,-,TRBV7-2,TRBJ1-4,CASSLGTLGEKLFF,TGTGCCAGCAGCTTAGGGACACTGGGTGAAAAACTGTTTTTT
-,-,TRBV7-2,TRBJ2-1,CASSTSTANEQFF,TGTGCCAGCAGCACCTCGACTGCCAATGAGCAGTTCTTC
-,-,TRBV7-2,TRBJ1-5,CASSLVGDSNQPQHF,TGTGCCAGCAGCTTAGTAGGAGATAGCAATCAGCCCCAGCATTTT